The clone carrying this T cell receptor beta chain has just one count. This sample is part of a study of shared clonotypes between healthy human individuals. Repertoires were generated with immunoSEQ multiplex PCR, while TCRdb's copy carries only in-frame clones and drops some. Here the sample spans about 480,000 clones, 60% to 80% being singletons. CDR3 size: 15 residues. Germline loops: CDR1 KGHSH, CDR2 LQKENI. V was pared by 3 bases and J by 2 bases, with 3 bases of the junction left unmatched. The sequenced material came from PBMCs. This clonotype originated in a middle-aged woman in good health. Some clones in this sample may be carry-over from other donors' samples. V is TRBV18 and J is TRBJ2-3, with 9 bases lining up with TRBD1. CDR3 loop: CASSPTGGPTDTQYF. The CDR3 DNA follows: TGTGCCAGCTCACCGACAGGGGGACCCACAGATACGCAGTATTTT.